This T cell receptor beta chain appears in the sequencing data of a study of blood T cell repertoires in COVID-19. Study overall: T cells, B-cell-depleted T cells, or PBMCs supplied cDNA or gDNA.

Sequenced by immunoSEQ multiplex PCR; TCRdb stores in-frame clones only, minus some. The data show roughly 100,000 clones, roughly 92% seen once. This CDR3 comprises 15 residues. Germline V lookup: CDR1 WNHNN, CDR2 SYGVQD (reference sequence). V lost 8 bases to trimming and J lost 3 bases, with 18 bases between them. Seattle patient enrollment occurred during active infection, with longitudinal follow-up thereafter. The sample comprised peripheral blood. The chain joins TRBV10-1 to TRBJ2-3, with a tentative D call TRBD1 (5 bases). The TCR was taken from a woman aged 45-65 years with COVID-19, enrolled during active disease. CDR3 residues: CASPPKDTRTDTQYF. CDR3 DNA: TGCGCCAGCCCCCCGAAGGACACCCGGACAGATACGCAGTATTTT.